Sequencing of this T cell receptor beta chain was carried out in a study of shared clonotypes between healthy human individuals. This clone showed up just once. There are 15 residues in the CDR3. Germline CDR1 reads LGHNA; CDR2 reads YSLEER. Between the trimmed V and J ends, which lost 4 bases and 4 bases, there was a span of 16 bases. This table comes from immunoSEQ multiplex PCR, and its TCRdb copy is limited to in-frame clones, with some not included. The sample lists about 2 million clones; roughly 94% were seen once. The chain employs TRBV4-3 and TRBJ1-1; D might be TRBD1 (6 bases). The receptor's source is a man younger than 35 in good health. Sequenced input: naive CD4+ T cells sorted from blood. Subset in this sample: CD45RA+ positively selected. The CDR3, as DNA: TGCGCCAGCAGCCGTGGAGGGGGAGGAGGCACTGAAGCTTTCTTT. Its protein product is CASSRGGGGGTEAFF.